The 3 T cell receptor beta chains below come from one sample, sequenced in a study of T cell repertoires in cytomegalovirus infection. No cognate antigen is known for these TCRs. TCRdb processed the reads anew with MiXCR; each CDR3 protein has one entry. This sample has some 920,000 distinct CDR3 sequences; around 29% occur once, and the top ten carry over 13%. Sequenced material: cultured CD8+ T cells from PBMCs, taken from culture after CMV antigen stimulation. These receptors originate from a human donor in good health (CMV status not recorded). Some clones in this sample may be carry-over from other donors' samples.

This chain uses TRBV6-2 or TRBV6-3 with TRBJ2-2; tentative D call: TRBD2 (5 bases). The V gene lost 5 bases and the J gene lost 3 bases, with 19 bases spanning the gap. The germline CDR1 and CDR2 sequences are MNHEY and SVGEGT. The CDR3 spans 17 residues. The CDR3, as DNA: TGTGCCAGCAGTCCCATCCCGAGACTGGGAGACACCGGGGAGCTGTTTTTT. Amino acids: CASSPIPRLGDTGELFF.

CDR3 sequence (DNA): TGTGCCATCAGTTTTACCTTAATGACGCGTACCTATGGCTACACCTTC. Translation gives CAISFTLMTRTYGYTF. The chain couples TRBV10-3 to TRBJ1-2; D remains unclear. The CDR3 covers 16 residues. Between the trimmed V and J ends, which lost 5 bases and 4 bases, there was a span of 20 bases. Germline-derived CDR1 and CDR2 are ENHRY and SYGVKD.

CDR3 protein: CATSWSGQGADTQYF. In DNA form, the CDR3 reads TGTGCCACCAGCTGGTCGGGACAGGGTGCAGATACGCAGTATTTT. V usage is TRBV15 and J usage is TRBJ2-3; TRBD1 aligns across 9 bases. V lost 5 bases to trimming and J lost 4 bases; unmatched junction nucleotides: 7. In germline, CDR1 is LNHNV, CDR2 YYDKDF (reference sequence). The CDR3 extends over 15 amino acids. The full variable domain, in which reference TRBV15 and TRBJ2-3 provide the parts outside the CDR3, is DAMVIQNPRYQVTQFGKPVTLSCSQTLNHNVMYWYQQKSSQAPKLLFHYYDKDFNNEADTPDNFQSRRPNTSFCFLDIRSPGLGDTAMYLCATSWSGQGADTQYFGPGTRLTVL.